This T cell receptor beta chain is from a study of shared clonotypes between healthy human individuals. Produced via immunoSEQ multiplex PCR; TCRdb's table is partial and in-frame only. The table has 450,000 to 500,000 clones, about 82% seen once. V lost 1 base to trimming and J lost 4 bases, with 13 bases between them. The CDR3 consists of 16 residues. CDR1 is KGHSH, CDR2 LQKENI, per germline. This clone appeared once. The rearrangement uses TRBV18 and TRBJ2-2; the D gene is possibly TRBD2 (6 bases). The specimen sequenced was PBMCs. The source of this sequence is a woman aged 35 to 49 in good health. Some clones in this sample may be carry-over from other donors' samples. The CDR3 loop is CASSPLGSVRTGELFF. DNA of the CDR3: TGTGCCAGCTCACCACTCGGGAGTGTGCGCACCGGGGAGCTGTTTTTT.